The 24 T cell receptor beta chains listed next were all sequenced from one sample in a study of cytomegalovirus exposure and HLA in healthy donors. It was with 60 Vbeta and 13 Jbeta primers that the PCR ran. Profiling relied on immunoSEQ multiplex PCR, and the TCRdb table lists in-frame clones only, not all of them. The table has more than 150,000 clones, 75% to 85% seen once. Sequenced input: PBMCs. These receptors all come from a young woman in good health and CMV-seropositive.

The chain links TRBV6-6 to TRBJ2-1; weak D call: TRBD2 (7 bases). V lost 2 bases, J lost 7 bases, and 15 bases lay in between. The CDR3 runs 15 residues. The germline gives CDR1 MNHNY, CDR2 SVGAGI (reference sequence). CDR3 coding DNA: TGTGCCAGCAGTTACGGTCCAGGGGAGGGGAATGAGCAGTTCTTC. Its protein product is CASSYGPGEGNEQFF.

This chain connects TRBV11-3 to TRBJ2-1; TRBD2 agrees at 15 bases. The germline V gene has CDR1 SGHNT and CDR2 YENEEA. Trimming removed 4 bases from V and 7 bases from J; junction bases left unmatched: 11. The CDR3 covers 18 residues. CDR3 nucleotides: TGTGCCAGCAGCTCCCGAATCCGGACTAGCGGGGGGGAGAATGAGCAGTTCTTC. Its protein is CASSSRIRTSGGENEQFF.

This chain links TRBV27 with TRBJ2-5, with D possibly matching TRBD1 (5 bases). Trimming cost V 5 bases and J 1 base, with 11 bases left between them. Per the germline V gene, CDR1 is MNHEY and CDR2 is SMNVEV (reference sequence). The CDR3 is 14 residues long. CDR3 DNA: TGTGCCAGCAGTACCTGGGGCCTCCAAGAGACCCAGTACTTC. The encoded protein is CASSTWGLQETQYF.

As regards this clone: Other nucleotide sequences from this sample produce the same CDR3. This rearrangement joins TRBV18 to TRBJ1-5, with D maybe TRBD1 (5 bases). V lost 2 bases and J 5 bases, leaving 7 bases between the germline ends. CDR3 length: 13 residues. Germline V lookup: CDR1 KGHSH, CDR2 LQKENI. The CDR3 coding sequence is TGTGCCAGCTCACCAGGCAGGGATCAGCCCCAGCATTTT. Translation: CASSPGRDQPQHF.

The chain joins TRBV28 to TRBJ1-3; D not resolved. The CDR3 length is 15 residues. V dropped 4 bases and J dropped 0 bases, with 10 bases sitting between them. The germline V gene has CDR1 MDHEN and CDR2 SYDVKM. The CDR3 region has the DNA TGTGCCAGCAGTTATAGACTTTTCTCTGGAAACACCATATATTTT. It codes for CASSYRLFSGNTIYF.

The rearrangement links TRBV29-1 to TRBJ2-2, with 7 bases aligning to TRBD1. V was clipped by 6 bases and J by 7 bases; unmatched bases: 2. The CDR3 loop spans 11 amino acids. Germline V gene lookup returns CDR1 SQVTM and CDR2 ANQGSEA. The CDR3 DNA sequence: TGCAGCGTGACAGGGAACGGGGAGCTGTTTTTT. Translated: CSVTGNGELFF.

The table lists this clone with a count of one. The chain is built from TRBV28 and TRBJ2-7; 9 bases match TRBD1. The length of the CDR3 is 16 residues. Germline V lookup: CDR1 MDHEN, CDR2 SYDVKM. J was trimmed by 6 bases and V by 5 bases; bases with no gene match: 14. The CDR3 region has the DNA TGTGCCAGCAGTCCCATGGCGGGGACAGGGCCCCGCGAGCAGTACTTC. Translated: CASSPMAGTGPREQYF.

This rearrangement joins TRBV9 to TRBJ2-3, with 8 positions matching TRBD2. Unmatched junction bases numbered 5, after V lost 0 bases and J lost 2 bases. This CDR3 is 16 amino acids long. In germline, CDR1 is SGDLS, CDR2 YYNGEE. The CDR3 here is CASSVGDGGATDTQYF. Here the CDR3 DNA reads TGTGCCAGCAGCGTAGGTGACGGGGGGGCCACAGATACGCAGTATTTT.

The chain is built from TRBV7-6 and TRBJ2-1; the match to TRBD2 covers 8 bases. Germline V gene lookup returns CDR1 SGHVS and CDR2 FNYEAQ. The CDR3 is 15 residues long. Trimming removed 1 base from V and 5 bases from J; junction bases left unmatched: 4. CDR3 protein: CASSLEGLGNNEQFF. The CDR3, as DNA: TGTGCCAGCAGCTTAGAGGGACTAGGGAACAATGAGCAGTTCTTC.

This clone showed up just once. This chain uses TRBV11-2 with TRBJ2-3; TRBD2 matches 9 bases. Per the germline V gene, CDR1 is SGHAT and CDR2 is FQNNGV. The ends lost 5 bases at V and 5 bases at J; junction bases unmatched: 8. There are 15 residues in the CDR3. Written as DNA, the CDR3 is TGTGCCAGCAGCCGACCTGCGGGGGGGCAAGATACGCAGTATTTT. Translated: CASSRPAGGQDTQYF. The complete variable domain, with remaining parts taken from reference TRBV11-2 and TRBJ2-3, reads EAGVAQSPRYKIIEKRQSVAFWCNPISGHATLYWYQQILGQGPKLLIQFQNNGVVDDSQLPKDRFSAERLKGVDSTLKIQPAKLEDSAVYLCASSRPAGGQDTQYFGPGTRLTVL.

This clone showed up just a few times. This chain links TRBV5-1 with TRBJ2-1; TRBD1 matches 7 bases. V was clipped by 0 bases and J by 4 bases; unmatched bases: 19. The CDR3 is made up of 20 amino acids. CDR1 and CDR2 from the germline V gene are SGHRS and YFSETQ. The CDR3 here is CASSLEGQGVFSILYNEQFF. The DNA of the CDR3 is TGCGCCAGCAGCTTGGAGGGGCAGGGGGTATTTTCTATCCTTTACAATGAGCAGTTCTTC.

This sequence joins TRBV10-1 and TRBJ1-4; 8 nucleotides match TRBD1. V shed 6 bases, J shed 6 bases, and the junction held 12 bases outside the gene matches. This CDR3 spans 16 amino acids. CDR1 is WNHNN, CDR2 SYGVQD, per germline (reference sequence). CDR3 sequence (DNA): TGCGCCAGCAGCCCAGGGGGCCTACGATTTGATGAAAAACTGTTTTTT. Translated: CASSPGGLRFDEKLFF.

This clone was seen a handful of times. This chain connects TRBV29-1 to TRBJ2-7; D is undetermined. This CDR3 has 12 residues. The V gene lost 5 bases and the J gene lost 1 base, with 9 bases spanning the gap. Germline CDR1 and CDR2: SQVTM and ANQGSEA. The CDR3 region is CSVREKSYEQYF. DNA for the CDR3: TGCAGCGTTCGAGAGAAATCCTACGAGCAGTACTTC.

The rearrangement links TRBV5-1 to TRBJ2-7, with 9 bases that match TRBD2. Germline trimming cut 3 bases from V and 0 bases from J; bases unmatched to any gene: 13. The CDR3 covers 18 residues. Germline CDR1 reads SGHRS; CDR2 reads YFSETQ. CDR3: CASSSGIHLAGSSYEQYF. The CDR3 nucleotides read TGCGCCAGCAGCTCGGGTATCCATCTAGCGGGGAGCTCCTACGAGCAGTACTTC.

V usage is TRBV28 and J usage is TRBJ1-5; D remains ambiguous. V lost 6 bases to trimming and J lost 3 bases, with 18 bases between them. The CDR3 has 16 amino acids. Germline V lookup: CDR1 MDHEN, CDR2 SYDVKM. The DNA for the CDR3 is TGTGCCAGCAGCCCAACCCCGGGAGGGATCAATCAGCCCCAGCATTTT. The encoded protein is CASSPTPGGINQPQHF. The full variable domain, its missing parts supplied by reference TRBV28 and TRBJ1-5, is DVKVTQSSRYLVKRTGEKVFLECVQDMDHENMFWYRQDPGLGLRLIYFSYDVKMKEKGDIPEGYSVSREKKERFSLILESASTNQTSMYLCASSPTPGGINQPQHFGDGTRLSIL.

J is TRBJ2-5 and V is TRBV2; TRBD2 aligns across 10 bases. Losses at the gene ends were 2 bases for V and 4 bases for J; bases not matched to a gene: 1. The CDR3 sequence is 14 residues long. Germline V gene data show CDR1 as SNHLY and CDR2 as FYNNEI. CDR3 loop: CASSEPSGGETQYF. CDR3 sequence (DNA): TGTGCCAGCAGTGAACCTAGCGGGGGAGAGACCCAGTACTTC.

The rearrangement links TRBV7-8 to TRBJ2-2; D unresolved. Trimming cost V 5 bases and J 1 base, with 11 bases left between them. The V gene's germline CDR1 is SGHVS and CDR2 FQNEAQ. CDR3 length equals 15 residues. The CDR3 DNA follows: TGTGCCAGCAGCCAGACATCGAGGAACACCGGGGAGCTGTTTTTT. Its translation: CASSQTSRNTGELFF.

The chain combines TRBV10-3 with TRBJ2-1; maybe TRBD1 (5 bases). V was shortened by 5 bases and J by 4 bases, with 6 bases between the two germline ends. The CDR3 is 12 amino acids. Germline-derived CDR1 and CDR2 are ENHRY and SYGVKD. CDR3 nucleotide sequence: TGTGCCATCAGTCCAGGGTACAATGAGCAGTTCTTC. The encoded protein is CAISPGYNEQFF.

The J gene is TRBJ2-5, the V gene TRBV5-1; weak D call: TRBD1 (6 bases). The CDR3 totals 13 residues. The germline V gene has CDR1 SGHRS and CDR2 YFSETQ. Trimming stripped 5 bases from V and 4 bases from J, with 12 bases between. CDR3 in DNA: TGCGCCAGCAGTATGGGGGCGGGAGAGACCCAGTACTTC. It is translated as CASSMGAGETQYF.

The gene calls are TRBV4-2 and TRBJ2-5; tentatively, D is TRBD1 (6 bases). The germline V gene encodes CDR1 LGHNA and CDR2 YNFKEQ. Deletions cut 1 base from V and 2 bases from J, with 11 bases between. The CDR3 is 15 residues long. The CDR3 region has the DNA TGTGCCAGCAGCCAAGGGGCTAGGGGGCAAGAGACCCAGTACTTC. The encoded protein is CASSQGARGQETQYF.

The rearrangement uses TRBV23-1 and TRBJ1-6; TRBD1 agrees at 7 bases. TRBV23-1 is an ORF, with its function uncertain. V gave up 1 base and J gave up 3 bases; unmatched junction bases: 9. The CDR3 length is 18 residues. The CDR3 nucleotides read TGCGCCAGCAGTCAATTGGCGTCGGCAGGGGGCTATAATTCACCCCTCCACTTT. Translated: CASSQLASAGGYNSPLHF.

This rearrangement joins TRBV5-1 to TRBJ2-3; 9 positions agree with TRBD2. The CDR3 covers 16 residues. After removal of 0 bases from V and 1 base from J, the junction contained 3 bases not matched to a gene. Germline V gene lookup returns CDR1 SGHRS and CDR2 YFSETQ. The CDR3 nucleotides are TGCGCCAGCAGCTTGGCAGCTAGCGGGGGCACAGATACGCAGTATTTT. It translates to CASSLAASGGTDTQYF. Combining the CDR3 with reference TRBV5-1 and TRBJ2-3 gives the whole variable domain KAGVTQTPRYLIKTRGQQVTLSCSPISGHRSVSWYQQTPGQGLQFLFEYFSETQRNKGNFPGRFSGRQFSNSRSEMNVSTLELGDSALYLCASSLAASGGTDTQYFGPGTRLTVL.

The V call is TRBV2, the J call TRBJ2-7; D is undetermined. This CDR3 region has 12 residues. Deletions cut 6 bases from V and 2 bases from J, with 8 bases between. CDR1 and CDR2 from the germline V gene are SNHLY and FYNNEI. For the CDR3, the DNA is TGTGCCAGCAGGAGGAGAGCCTACGAGCAGTACTTC. As protein: CASRRRAYEQYF.

This chain connects TRBV7-9 to TRBJ2-1; TRBD2 aligns across 11 bases. This CDR3 contains 16 residues. Trimming took 2 bases from V and 3 from J; bases not matched to a gene: 3. Germline-derived CDR1 and CDR2 are SEHNR and FQNEAQ (reference sequence). CDR3 in amino acids: CASSLYTSGGYNEQFF. The CDR3 nucleotides are TGTGCCAGCAGCTTATACACTAGCGGGGGCTACAATGAGCAGTTCTTC. The whole variable domain, remainder taken from reference TRBV7-9 and TRBJ2-1, is DTGVSQNPRHKITKRGQNVTFRCDPISEHNRLYWYRQTLGQGPEFLTYFQNEAQLEKSRLLSDRFSAERPKGSFSTLEIQRTEQGDSAMYLCASSLYTSGGYNEQFFGPGTRLTVL.